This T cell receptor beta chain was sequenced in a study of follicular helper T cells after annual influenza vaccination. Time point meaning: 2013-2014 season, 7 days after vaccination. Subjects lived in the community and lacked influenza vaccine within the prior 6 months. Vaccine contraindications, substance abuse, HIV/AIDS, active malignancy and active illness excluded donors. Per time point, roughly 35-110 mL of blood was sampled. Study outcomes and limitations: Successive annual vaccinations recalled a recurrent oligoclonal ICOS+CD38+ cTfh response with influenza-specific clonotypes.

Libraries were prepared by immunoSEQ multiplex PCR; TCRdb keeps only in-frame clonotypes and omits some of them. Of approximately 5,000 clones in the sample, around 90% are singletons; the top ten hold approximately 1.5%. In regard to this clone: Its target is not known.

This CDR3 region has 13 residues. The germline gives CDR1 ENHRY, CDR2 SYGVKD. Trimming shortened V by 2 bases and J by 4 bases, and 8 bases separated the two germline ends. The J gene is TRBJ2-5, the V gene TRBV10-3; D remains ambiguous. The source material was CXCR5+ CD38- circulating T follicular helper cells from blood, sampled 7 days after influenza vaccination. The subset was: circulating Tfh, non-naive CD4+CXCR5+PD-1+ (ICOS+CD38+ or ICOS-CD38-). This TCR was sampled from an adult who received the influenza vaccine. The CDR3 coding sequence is TGTGCCATCAGTGAGGCCAGGTTAGAGACCCAGTACTTC. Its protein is CAISEARLETQYF.